The 5 T cell receptor beta chains listed next were all sequenced from one sample in a study of T cell repertoires in cytomegalovirus infection. TCRdb itself ran the reads through MiXCR, one entry per CDR3 protein. The top ten hold approximately 12% of the sample, which has 300,000 to 400,000 distinct CDR3 sequences, roughly 25% seen once. What these receptors recognize is not known. This specimen consisted of cultured PBMCs, obtained from culture after CMV antigen stimulation. The receptors come from a human donor in good health (CMV status not recorded). Some clones in this sample may be carry-over from other donors' samples.

V usage is TRBV19 and J usage is TRBJ1-5, with D tentatively TRBD1 (6 bases). This CDR3 is built from 17 residues. Germline CDR1 LNHDA, CDR2 SQIVND (reference sequence). The ends were cut back, 6 bases at V and 0 bases at J, with 18 bases in the middle. CDR3: CASSTAGASYSNQPQHF. The CDR3 DNA reads as TGTGCCAGTAGCACCGCAGGGGCCTCATATAGCAATCAGCCCCAGCATTTT.

This clonotype was observed at least ten times. The rearrangement links TRBV7-2 to TRBJ2-5; 7 bases match TRBD1. This CDR3 contains 15 residues. V was pared by 3 bases and J by 5 bases, with 9 bases of the junction left unmatched. Germline values: CDR1 SGHTA, CDR2 FQGNSA. The CDR3 DNA reads as TGTGCCAGCAGCTTCAGGTTAAGGGGGCCCGAGACCCAGTACTTC. Amino acids: CASSFRLRGPETQYF.

This chain joins TRBV5-1 and TRBJ2-2; possible D gene TRBD1, 6 bases. Trimming left V 0 bases short and J 7 bases short, with 10 bases between. The CDR3 runs 14 residues. Germline CDR1 SGHRS, CDR2 YFSETQ. The CDR3 nucleotides are TGCGCCAGCAGCTTGGCAGGGGCGGACGGGGAGCTGTTTTTT. This translates into CASSLAGADGELFF.

This clonotype was observed a few times. The chain carries TRBV30 and TRBJ2-3; TRBD1 might be the D (5 bases). Germline V gene data show CDR1 as GTSNPN and CDR2 as SVGIG (reference sequence). The CDR3 sequence is 12 residues long. Trimming removed 8 bases at V and 3 bases at J, with 12 bases between. The DNA of the CDR3 is TGTGCCCGGAAGGGGCTGACAGATACGCAGTATTTT. Translation gives CARKGLTDTQYF.

The chain combines TRBV10-3 with TRBJ2-1; TRBD1 matches 11 bases. This CDR3 is 15 amino acids long. V dropped 5 bases and J dropped 6; count of bases not matched to a gene: 6. Germline CDR1 reads ENHRY; CDR2 reads SYGVKD. CDR3 DNA: TGTGCCATCAGTCACCGGGACAGGGGGGTCAATGAGCAGTTCTTC. Its protein is CAISHRDRGVNEQFF.